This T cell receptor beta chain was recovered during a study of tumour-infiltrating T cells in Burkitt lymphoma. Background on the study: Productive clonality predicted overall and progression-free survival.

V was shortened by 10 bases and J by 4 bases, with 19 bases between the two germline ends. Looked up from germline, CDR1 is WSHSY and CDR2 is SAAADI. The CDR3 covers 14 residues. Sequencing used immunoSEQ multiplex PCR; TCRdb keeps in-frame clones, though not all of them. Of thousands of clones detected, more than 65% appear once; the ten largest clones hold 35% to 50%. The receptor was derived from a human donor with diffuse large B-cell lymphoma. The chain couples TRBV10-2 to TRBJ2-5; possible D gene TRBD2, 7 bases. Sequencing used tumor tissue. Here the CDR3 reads CATGLTGRGETQYF. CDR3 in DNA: TGCGCCACCGGGCTAACAGGGAGGGGAGAGACCCAGTACTTC.